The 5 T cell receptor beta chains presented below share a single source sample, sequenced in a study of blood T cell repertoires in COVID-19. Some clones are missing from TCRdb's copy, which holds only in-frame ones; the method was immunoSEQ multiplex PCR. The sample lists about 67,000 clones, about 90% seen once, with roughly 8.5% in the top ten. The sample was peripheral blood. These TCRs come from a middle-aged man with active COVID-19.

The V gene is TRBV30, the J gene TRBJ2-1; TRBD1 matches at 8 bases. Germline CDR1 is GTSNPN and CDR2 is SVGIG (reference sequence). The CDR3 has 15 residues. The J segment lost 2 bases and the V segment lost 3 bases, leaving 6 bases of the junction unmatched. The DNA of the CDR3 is TGTGCCTGGAGCGGACAGGGAGGCACCTACAATGAGCAGTTCTTC. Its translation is CAWSGQGGTYNEQFF. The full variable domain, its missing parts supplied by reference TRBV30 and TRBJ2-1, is SQTIHQWPATLVQPVGSPLSLECTVEGTSNPNLYWYRQAAGRGLQLLFYSVGIGQISSEVPQNLSASRPQDRQFILSSKKLLLSDSGFYLCAWSGQGGTYNEQFFGPGTRLTVL.

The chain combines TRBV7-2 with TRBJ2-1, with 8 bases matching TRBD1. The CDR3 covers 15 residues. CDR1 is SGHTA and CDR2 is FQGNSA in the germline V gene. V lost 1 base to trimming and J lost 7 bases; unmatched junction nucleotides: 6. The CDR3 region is CASSLETGARNEQFF. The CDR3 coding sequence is TGTGCCAGCAGCTTAGAGACAGGGGCGAGGAATGAGCAGTTCTTC.

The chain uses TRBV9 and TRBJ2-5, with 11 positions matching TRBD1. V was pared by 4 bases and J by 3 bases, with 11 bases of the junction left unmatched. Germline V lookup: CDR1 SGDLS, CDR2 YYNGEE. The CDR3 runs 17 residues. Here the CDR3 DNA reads TGTGCCAGCAGCCCCGGGAGGACAGGGGGCCGGGAAGAGACCCAGTACTTC. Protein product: CASSPGRTGGREETQYF.

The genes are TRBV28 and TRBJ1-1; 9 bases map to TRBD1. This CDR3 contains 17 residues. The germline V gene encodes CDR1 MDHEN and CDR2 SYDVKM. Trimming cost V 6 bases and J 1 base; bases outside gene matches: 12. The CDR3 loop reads CASSPGTGRRGNTEAFF. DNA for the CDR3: TGTGCCAGCAGCCCAGGGACAGGGCGGCGGGGGAACACTGAAGCTTTCTTT.

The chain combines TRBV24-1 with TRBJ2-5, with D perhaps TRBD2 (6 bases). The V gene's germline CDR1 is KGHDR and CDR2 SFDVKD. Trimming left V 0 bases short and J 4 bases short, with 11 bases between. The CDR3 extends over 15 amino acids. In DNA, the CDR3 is TGTGCCACCAGTGATTTGGGGGGGAACCGAGAGACCCAGTACTTC. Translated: CATSDLGGNRETQYF.